This T cell receptor beta chain appears in the sequencing data of a study of T cells after yellow fever vaccination. The study, taken as a whole, reports: Abundant clonotypes from the bulk population could have been carried over as contaminants into FACS-sorted repertoires. A large majority of primary-vaccination clones showed up again after the booster (roughly 95% CD4, around 88% CD8).

In regard to this clonotype: Antigen unknown. This is likely a read error, given that the CDR3 carries no conserved phenylalanine or tryptophan at its end.

Germline CDR1 and CDR2: SEHNR and FQNEAQ (reference sequence). Trimming took off 5 bases at V and 7 bases at J, with 14 bases between the two ends. CDR3 length: 14 residues. UMIs were added to TCR cDNA along with a universal primer site when it was made by 5'RACE template switching. TCRdb called the 5' RACE reads again in MiXCR, with one record for every CDR3 protein. The sample consists of around 70,000 distinct CDR3 sequences, approximately 6.9% of them appearing once. The clonotype originates from a man aged 18-30 years who received the YFV17D yellow fever vaccine. Sequenced here: CD8+ T cells sorted from PBMCs, sampled 5 days after the first yellow fever vaccination. The chain has TRBV7-9 and TRBJ2-2, with a tentative D call TRBD1 (6 bases). The CDR3 DNA follows: TGTGCCAGCAGCCCAGGGGTGCTCTGCGGGGAGCTGTTTTGT. It specifies CASSPGVLCGELFC.